These 14 T cell receptor beta chains originate from one sample sequenced in a study of T cells after yellow fever vaccination. TCRdb reanalysed the 5' RACE reads using MiXCR and keeps one entry per CDR3 protein. This table holds about 360,000 distinct CDR3 sequences, about 6.2% found once. This sample comprised PBMCs, obtained 5 days after the yellow fever booster vaccination. These receptors came from a man between 25 and 39 years old who received the YFV17D yellow fever vaccine.

The genes are TRBV3-1 and TRBJ1-2; no clear D gene. The CDR3 loop spans 16 amino acids. The germline V gene encodes CDR1 LGHDT and CDR2 YNNKEL (reference sequence). With 0 bases removed from V and 4 bases from J, the gap between germline ends came to 15 bases. The CDR3 nucleotides read TGTGCCAGCAGCCAAGATGCCGGAGGGATAGGCTATGGCTACACCTTC. Its translation is CASSQDAGGIGYGYTF.

The sample holds many counts of this clonotype. The gene calls are TRBV4-3 and TRBJ1-2; the match to TRBD1 covers 7 bases. This CDR3 contains 15 residues. The V gene end was trimmed by 3 bases and the J gene end by 5 bases; junction bases not matched to a gene: 9. Germline CDR1 LGHNA, CDR2 YSLEER. The CDR3 nucleotides read TGCGCCAGCAGCCAGGACTGGGGACAGTCGTATGGCTACACCTTC. This codes for CASSQDWGQSYGYTF.

This clonotype was counted between two and nine times. This chain links TRBV29-1 with TRBJ1-4; 9 bases line up with TRBD1. This CDR3 has 16 amino acids. J gave up 3 bases and V 6 bases, and 11 bases lay outside the gene matches. Germline CDR1 is SQVTM and CDR2 is ANQGSEA. DNA for the CDR3: TGCAGCGTACAGGGGGCGGACTATGGATCTAATGAAAAACTGTTTTTT. The encoded protein is CSVQGADYGSNEKLFF. The whole variable domain, remainder taken from reference TRBV29-1 and TRBJ1-4, is SAVISQKPSRDICQRGTSLTIQCQVDSQVTMMFWYRQQPGQSLTLIATANQGSEATYESGFVIDKFPISRPNLTFSTLTVSNMSPEDSSIYLCSVQGADYGSNEKLFFGSGTQLSVL.

The rearrangement uses TRBV7-2 and TRBJ2-1; the match to TRBD2 covers 7 bases. J was trimmed by 4 bases and V by 5 bases; bases with no gene match: 14. This CDR3 comprises 17 residues. Germline-derived CDR1 and CDR2 are SGHTA and FQGNSA. The CDR3 bases are TGTGCCAGCAGCAAATACGCGTTGAGCGGGATGTACAATGAGCAGTTCTTC. This sequence encodes CASSKYALSGMYNEQFF. The full variable domain, completed using reference TRBV7-2 and TRBJ2-1, is GAGVSQSPSNKVTEKGKDVELRCDPISGHTALYWYRQSLGQGLEFLIYFQGNSAPDKSGLPSDRFSAERTGGSVSTLTIQRTQQEDSAVYLCASSKYALSGMYNEQFFGPGTRLTVL.

This clonotype was observed at least ten times. This chain joins TRBV3-1 and TRBJ2-7; TRBD2 is a possible D gene (6 bases). Trimming stripped 0 bases from V and 6 bases from J, with 12 bases between. The CDR3 sequence is 14 residues long. The germline V gene has CDR1 LGHDT and CDR2 YNNKEL (reference sequence). CDR3 sequence: CASSQDLLAGEQYF. CDR3 nucleotides: TGTGCCAGCAGCCAAGATTTACTAGCCGGCGAGCAGTACTTC.

Many counts were recorded for this clonotype. The chain links TRBV29-1 to TRBJ2-1; D is undetermined. V was cut by 3 bases and J by 0 bases, with 3 bases left in between. The CDR3 runs to 12 residues. Germline CDR1 is SQVTM and CDR2 is ANQGSEA. CDR3 amino acids: CSVDYSYNEQFF. CDR3 nucleotide sequence: TGCAGCGTTGACTACTCCTACAATGAGCAGTTCTTC.

This clonotype was seen many times. The chain has TRBV12-3 or TRBV12-4 and TRBJ2-7, with D possibly matching TRBD1 (6 bases). The CDR3 totals 15 residues. V lost 3 bases, J lost 0 bases, and 12 bases lay in between. Written as DNA, the CDR3 is TGTGCCAGCAGTTTTTGGGGGCCGAGCTCCTACGAGCAGTACTTC. Its translation: CASSFWGPSSYEQYF.

The rearrangement joins TRBV12-3 or TRBV12-4 to TRBJ1-5; weak D call: TRBD1 (6 bases). The CDR3 has 14 amino acids. The germline V and J ends were trimmed by 4 bases and 7 bases, with 14 bases remaining between them. This chain's CDR3 is CASSSYRATQPQHF. In nucleotides, the CDR3 is TGTGCCAGCAGTTCCTACAGGGCGACGCAGCCCCAGCATTTT.

This clonotype was recorded at least ten times. The chain is built from TRBV15 and TRBJ2-1; D uncertain. The germline V gene has CDR1 LNHNV and CDR2 YYDKDF (reference sequence). The length of the CDR3 is 15 residues. Trimming removed 3 bases at V and 9 bases at J, with 18 bases between. In DNA, the CDR3 is TGTGCCACCAGCAGCGGCGAGCAAGCTTACGGTGAGCAGTTCTTC. Encoded protein: CATSSGEQAYGEQFF.

This clonotype was detected only a few times. The chain links TRBV3-1 to TRBJ2-2; 7 bases are a match to TRBD2. In germline, CDR1 is LGHDT, CDR2 YNNKEL (reference sequence). The J segment lost 6 bases and the V segment lost 0 bases, leaving 4 bases of the junction unmatched. This CDR3 spans 15 amino acids. This CDR3 is CASSQENRGAGELFF. CDR3 coding DNA: TGTGCCAGCAGCCAAGAAAATCGGGGGGCCGGGGAGCTGTTTTTT.

This clonotype was counted between two and nine times. V is TRBV25-1 and J is TRBJ2-5; the match to TRBD2 covers 8 bases. V lost 2 bases, J lost 5 bases, and 7 bases stayed unmatched. The CDR3 consists of 15 residues. CDR1 is MGHDK and CDR2 is SYGVNS in the germline V gene. CDR3 coding DNA: TGTGCCAGCAGTGAAAGGGGAGCGGGAGTTGAGACCCAGTACTTC. Translated: CASSERGAGVETQYF.

This clonotype was picked up a small number of times. The chain has TRBV12-3 or TRBV12-4 and TRBJ1-1; 7 bases line up with TRBD1. V lost 3 bases to trimming and J lost 6 bases; unmatched junction nucleotides: 13. The CDR3 spans 16 residues. CDR3: CASSFGHFGTEAEAFF. The CDR3 DNA reads TGTGCCAGCAGTTTTGGTCATTTCGGGACAGAGGCTGAAGCTTTCTTT.

The sample holds many counts of this clonotype. The chain recombines TRBV4-3 with TRBJ2-3; 9 nucleotides align to TRBD1. The CDR3 contains 18 residues. CDR1 and CDR2 (germline): LGHNA, YSLEER. The trim removed 0 bases at V and 2 bases at J, leaving 9 bases unmatched. CDR3 DNA: TGCGCCAGCAGCCAAGAACCAACAGGGGGCGGTTCCACAGATACGCAGTATTTT. Amino acid sequence: CASSQEPTGGGSTDTQYF.

The table lists this clonotype with a few counts. The rearrangement joins TRBV24-1 to TRBJ2-1; 7 bases line up with TRBD2. CDR3 length: 18 amino acids. V lost 4 bases and J lost 3; bases outside the gene matches: 14. The germline gives CDR1 KGHDR, CDR2 SFDVKD. The CDR3 DNA sequence: TGTGCCACCAGTGACCCCGCGACCGCTAGCGGATTCTACAATGAGCAGTTCTTC. This gives the protein CATSDPATASGFYNEQFF.